Shown below are 19 T cell receptor beta chains from a single sample sequenced in a study of early T cells in non-severe SARS-CoV-2 infection. TCRdb itself ran the 5' RACE reads through MiXCR, one entry per CDR3 protein. The sample consists of 70,000 to 80,000 distinct CDR3 sequences, under 15% of them appearing once. Here the sequenced sample was whole blood, taken at baseline. These receptors were obtained from an adult who was a healthcare worker with PCR-confirmed SARS-CoV-2 infection or an uninfected control (not recorded which).

This clonotype has at least ten counts. The rearrangement joins TRBV18 to TRBJ2-7; D is unresolved. Germline V gene lookup returns CDR1 KGHSH and CDR2 LQKENI. V was trimmed by 2 bases and J by 2 bases, leaving 7 bases between them. The CDR3 has 13 residues. CDR3 DNA: TGTGCCAGCTCACCAGGGTCCGCCTACGAGCAGTACTTC. Residues: CASSPGSAYEQYF. Together with reference TRBV18 and TRBJ2-7, the CDR3 gives the full variable domain: NAGVMQNPRHLVRRRGQEARLRCSPMKGHSHVYWYRQLPEEGLKFMVYLQKENIIDESGMPKERFSAEFPKEGPSILRIQQVVRGDSAAYFCASSPGSAYEQYFGPGTRLTVT.

The chain's CDR3 is CASSERTEAFF. The CDR3 DNA reads TGTGCCAGCAGTGAACGAACTGAAGCTTTCTTT. The chain employs TRBV2 and TRBJ1-1, with no clear D. This CDR3 has 11 amino acids. Germline assignment: CDR1 SNHLY and CDR2 FYNNEI. Trimming stripped 2 bases from V and 5 bases from J, with 3 bases between.

The chain combines TRBV10-1 with TRBJ2-2; D gene ambiguous. Deletions cut 2 bases from V and 3 bases from J, with 7 bases between. This CDR3 has 14 residues. Germline CDR1 reads WNHNN; CDR2 reads SYGVQD (reference sequence). CDR3: CASSEKADTGELFF. In DNA, the CDR3 is TGCGCCAGCAGTGAGAAGGCAGACACCGGGGAGCTGTTTTTT.

The V gene is TRBV6-5, the J gene TRBJ2-1; 7 nucleotides match TRBD2. The junction had 4 bases not matched to a gene; V was cut back by 8 bases and J by 6 bases. Germline CDR1 reads MNHEY; CDR2 reads SVGAGI. CDR3 length: 12 amino acids. CDR3 in DNA: TGTGCCAGCGGGGGGGTGCTCAATGAGCAGTTCTTC. Its protein product is CASGGVLNEQFF.

This clonotype was counted many times. The V gene is TRBV12-5, the J gene TRBJ2-1; possibly TRBD1 for D (6 bases). Germline V lookup: CDR1 LGHNT, CDR2 FRNRAP. CDR3 size: 13 residues. The ends were cut back, 5 bases at V and 9 bases at J, with 14 bases in the middle. CDR3 loop: CASGLTGLGEQFF. The CDR3 DNA sequence: TGTGCTAGTGGTCTCACAGGGTTAGGTGAGCAGTTCTTC.

The J gene is TRBJ2-7, the V gene TRBV7-2, with D tentatively TRBD1 (7 bases). This CDR3 is built from 13 residues. V was pared by 5 bases and J by 5 bases, with 13 bases between. The germline CDR1 and CDR2 sequences are SGHTA and FQGNSA. The CDR3 coding sequence is TGTGCCAGCAGCACCCAGGGGGGCGACGAGCAGTACTTC. It translates to CASSTQGGDEQYF.

For the CDR3, the DNA is TGCGCCAGCAGTGTGCCGACAGGCATAAGCTCCTACGAGCAGTACTTC. It translates to CASSVPTGISSYEQYF. The chain uses TRBV10-2 and TRBJ2-7; possibly TRBD1 for D (6 bases). Germline V lookup: CDR1 WSHSY, CDR2 SAAADI. The CDR3 is 16 amino acids. Trimming removed 4 bases from V and 0 bases from J, with 16 bases in between.

This clonotype was counted between two and nine times. The CDR3 loop is CANSDRANYGYTF. The CDR3 region has the DNA TGTGCCAACTCGGACAGGGCCAACTATGGCTACACCTTC. The chain couples TRBV6-6 to TRBJ1-2, with 8 bases aligning to TRBD1. With V trimmed by 10 bases and J by 2 bases, 6 bases remained unmatched. Germline V lookup: CDR1 MNHNY, CDR2 SVGAGI (reference sequence). There are 13 residues in the CDR3.

V is TRBV4-1 and J is TRBJ2-7; 10 positions match TRBD1. Germline V CDR1 and CDR2: MGHRA, YSYEKL. The CDR3 has 15 amino acids. V lost 1 base to trimming and J lost 5 bases; unmatched junction nucleotides: 5. This CDR3 is CASSQGGQGNHEQYF. The CDR3 DNA reads TGCGCCAGCAGCCAAGGGGGACAGGGGAACCACGAGCAGTACTTC.

This clonotype showed up many times. The CDR3 DNA sequence: TGCAGCGCCTGGGGCGGGGGGGGACCCAATGAGCAGTTCTTC. Translation gives CSAWGGGGPNEQFF. The V call is TRBV29-1, the J call TRBJ2-1, with TRBD2 matching 9 bases. Germline V gives CDR1 SQVTM, CDR2 ANQGSEA. The CDR3 is 14 residues long. V lost 7 bases, J lost 6 bases, and 10 bases stayed unmatched.

J is TRBJ2-2 and V is TRBV28, with a weak D call TRBD2 (5 bases). Trimming removed 5 bases from V and 0 bases from J, with 7 bases in between. The germline CDR1 and CDR2 sequences are MDHEN and SYDVKM. The length of the CDR3 is 14 residues. The DNA for the CDR3 is TGTGCCAGCAGTCGGGGAACGAACACCGGGGAGCTGTTTTTT. Translation gives CASSRGTNTGELFF. The full variable domain, rest sourced from reference TRBV28 and TRBJ2-2, is DVKVTQSSRYLVKRTGEKVFLECVQDMDHENMFWYRQDPGLGLRLIYFSYDVKMKEKGDIPEGYSVSREKKERFSLILESASTNQTSMYLCASSRGTNTGELFFGEGSRLTVL.

The chain has TRBV19 and TRBJ2-4; D gene uncertain. Germline V gene lookup returns CDR1 LNHDA and CDR2 SQIVND (reference sequence). This CDR3 comprises 16 residues. V was trimmed by 1 base and J by 0 bases, leaving 10 bases between them. The CDR3 is CASSIVGDLAKNIQYF. The CDR3 bases are TGTGCCAGTAGTATAGTAGGAGATCTAGCCAAAAACATTCAGTACTTC.

In its sample, this clonotype was seen a few times. V usage is TRBV4-2 and J usage is TRBJ2-7; TRBD2 agrees at 15 bases. The ends lost 0 bases at V and 4 bases at J; junction bases unmatched: 4. The CDR3 is 17 amino acids. Germline CDR1 reads LGHNA; CDR2 reads YNFKEQ. Here the CDR3 DNA reads TGTGCCAGCAGCCAAGAGGGGACTAGCGGGGGGTCGTACGAGCAGTACTTC. Amino acids: CASSQEGTSGGSYEQYF.

This chain links TRBV5-4 with TRBJ1-1; TRBD1 might be the D (6 bases). CDR3 size: 13 residues. Germline CDR1 SGHNT, CDR2 YYREEE (reference sequence). The V gene lost 0 bases and the J gene lost 6 bases, with 9 bases spanning the gap. The chain's CDR3 is CASSLEGDPEAFF. In DNA, the CDR3 is TGTGCCAGCAGCTTGGAGGGGGACCCTGAAGCTTTCTTT.

This clonotype was recorded many times. The chain couples TRBV29-1 to TRBJ2-6; D gene unclear. Trimming took off 3 bases at V and 2 bases at J, with 2 bases between the two ends. The CDR3 covers 12 residues. CDR1 is SQVTM, CDR2 ANQGSEA, per germline. The DNA for the CDR3 is TGCAGCGTTGACACTGGGGCCAACGTCCTGACTTTC. Its translation: CSVDTGANVLTF.

The CDR3 spells CASSPGRGMETQYF. The CDR3 nucleotides read TGTGCCAGCAGCCCAGGCCGGGGGATGGAGACCCAGTACTTC. The chain has TRBV7-9 and TRBJ2-5; D may be TRBD2 (6 bases). Germline V gene data show CDR1 as SEHNR and CDR2 as FQNEAQ (reference sequence). With 5 bases removed from V and 5 bases from J, the gap between germline ends came to 15 bases. CDR3 length: 14 amino acids.

This clonotype was seen more than once but under ten times. The V gene is TRBV29-1, the J gene TRBJ2-5, with 10 nucleotides matching TRBD2. The CDR3 is made up of 13 amino acids. CDR1 and CDR2 from the germline V gene are SQVTM and ANQGSEA. J was trimmed by 4 bases and V by 5 bases; bases with no gene match: 4. This CDR3 reads CSVTAGGVETQYF. The DNA of the CDR3 is TGCAGCGTTACAGCGGGGGGGGTAGAGACCCAGTACTTC.

Only a few counts were recorded for this clonotype. J is TRBJ2-3 and V is TRBV11-2, with a tentative D call TRBD2 (6 bases). CDR3 length: 12 amino acids. Germline CDR1 SGHAT, CDR2 FQNNGV. The V end was cut by 6 bases, the J end by 3 bases, with 7 bases between. The CDR3 sequence: CASRRGTDTQYF. CDR3 DNA sequence: TGTGCCAGCAGGCGGGGAACAGATACGCAGTATTTT.

This clonotype was detected a few times. V gene TRBV2 combines with J gene TRBJ2-5, with a tentative D call TRBD1 (6 bases). Trimming shortened V by 6 bases and J by 7 bases, and 18 bases separated the two germline ends. CDR3 length: 14 amino acids. The germline gives CDR1 SNHLY, CDR2 FYNNEI. DNA for the CDR3: TGTGCCAGCAGCCGCATCAACAGGGAAGGGACCCAGTACTTC. Protein sequence: CASSRINREGTQYF.